The 2 T cell receptor beta chains given below trace back to one sample, sequenced in a study of blood T cells in healthy people across ages. Then a second PCR, running roughly 7 to 11 cycles, was carried out with a sample-barcoded 5' primer and a J-beta primer mix. TCRdb re-called the 5' RACE reads with MiXCR, one entry per CDR3 protein. The sample yields approximately 1.5 million distinct CDR3 sequences, roughly 32% seen once. The sequenced sample was blood. Source of these receptors: a woman aged 25 to 39 in good health.

This chain uses TRBV5-1 with TRBJ2-7; tentatively, D is TRBD2 (6 bases). V was shortened by 0 bases and J by 0 bases, with 13 bases between the two germline ends. This CDR3 is built from 16 residues. CDR1 is SGHRS and CDR2 is YFSETQ in the germline V gene. The chain's CDR3 is CASSLGGTENSYEQYF. CDR3 coding DNA: TGCGCCAGCAGCTTGGGCGGGACGGAGAACTCCTACGAGCAGTACTTC. Together with reference TRBV5-1 and TRBJ2-7, the CDR3 gives the full variable domain: KAGVTQTPRYLIKTRGQQVTLSCSPISGHRSVSWYQQTPGQGLQFLFEYFSETQRNKGNFPGRFSGRQFSNSRSEMNVSTLELGDSALYLCASSLGGTENSYEQYFGPGTRLTVT.

The J gene is TRBJ2-7, the V gene TRBV20-1, with 7 bases lining up with TRBD2. This CDR3 spans 14 amino acids. Germline assignment: CDR1 DFQATT and CDR2 SNEGSKA (reference sequence). V trimming: 5 bases; J trimming: 1 base; junction bases outside the gene matches: 8. The CDR3 DNA is TGCAGTGCTGGAGGGGAGGGCCTATCCTACGAGCAGTACTTC. This encodes CSAGGEGLSYEQYF.